Included here is one T cell receptor beta chain sequence, with context. Its binding antigen is unknown. The record has no base qualities; no much larger clone is one base away. The time point label of this sample denotes: cycle 2 day 1 (C2D1) of nivolumab. Relapse after autologous stem cell transplantation had occurred in all trial patients, and cohorts A, B and C were distinguished by prior brentuximab vedotin exposure. The trial cohort comprised around 60 patients with relapsed/refractory classical Hodgkin lymphoma whose best overall responses were complete response, partial response or progressive disease. In the multi-cohort phase II CheckMate 205 trial, trial patients received single-agent nivolumab. An independent review committee assessed best overall response by applying the 2007 International Working Group response criteria. PBMCs from the trial were collected at three points: immediately before nivolumab initiation (C1D1), and during therapy at cycle 2 day 1 and cycle 4 day 1. After peripheral blood was drawn into 8 mL Vacutainer Cell Preparation Tubes, PBMCs were isolated by centrifugation and then cryopreserved.

The Qiagen DNeasy kit was used to extract genomic DNA from unsorted PBMCs and from the negatively selected CD4+ and CD8+ fractions. TCR beta CDR3 regions were amplified by immunoSEQ multiplex PCR using primers annealing to V and J segments. A synthetic immune receptor repertoire was used to minimize amplification bias, and any residual bias was removed computationally once sequencing was done. Regarding the original processing steps: Custom Python scripts were used to quantify repertoire diversity as the Shannon entropy index. Unsorted, CD4+ and CD8+ repertoires were analyzed separately, except in combined analyses where CD4+ and CD8+ sequences were merged in silico. Clonal expansion was defined as a frequency increase of at least 2-fold after treatment compared with C1D1, and clones undetected at baseline were assigned a pseudocount of 0.5. Singleton clones were defined as clones with 0 or 1 copy at C1D1, and non-singleton clones were defined as clones with 2 or more copies. Clones expanded in unsorted samples were labelled as CD4+, CD8+ or unknown by matching protein sequences in sorted samples from the same patient. Wilcoxon tests on paired samples were used to test diversity changes from C1D1 to C4D1. TCRdb took over this immuneACCESS table, retaining in-frame rearrangements with V and J assigned. Such tables are incomplete; in checked studies, under half of the missing clones stem from an unresolved V gene, and the remainder is unexplained. The D gene and trimming were derived from the DNA, and the V and J assignments and clone size from that table. The sample table holds more than 35,000 clones, of which around 88% were seen once. The ten largest make up about 7.8% of the sample.

This entry belongs to a study of PD-1 blockade in classical Hodgkin lymphoma (dated by TCRdb to about 2020). For context, the study as a whole: Nivolumab dosing was 3 mg/kg intravenously every 2 weeks, continuing until either disease progression or unacceptable toxicity. The study used CyTOF and TCR beta sequencing to define a peripheral blood immune signature of response to PD-1 blockade in classical Hodgkin lymphoma.

Broader findings and caveats from the paper: Trial patients with a complete response had baseline diversity similar to that of newly diagnosed patients, while partial responders and progressors had significantly lower diversity. Lower diversity was observed in patients in whom nivolumab was started less than 1 year after ASCT, and these patients were excluded from later analyses so that confounding by immune reconstitution would be avoided. The study was limited to a single clinical trial cohort, and causes of repertoire differences, possibly disease activity or prior therapy, remained undefined. Baseline TCR diversity was reported to be lower in newly diagnosed patients than in healthy donors and to be lower still in relapsed/refractory patients. CD4+ but not CD8+ TCR diversity rose significantly by C4D1 (p=0.0027 vs p=0.16), most apparent in complete responders (p=0.02).

The germline V and J ends show losses of 0 bases and 7 bases respectively, and no gene match explains 11 bases of the junction. CDR1 and CDR2 are read off the germline V gene as SGHTS and YDEGEE. From its cysteine to its phenylalanine, the CDR3 spans 16 amino acids. The retained sequence is limited to the CDR3, 48 bases, with the frame set at the first base. This specimen consisted of peripheral blood mononuclear cells (PBMCs), obtained before the second cycle of nivolumab. The V and J genes are TRBV5-8 and TRBJ2-5; 8 junctional bases match TRBD2. The receptor's source is a human donor with classical Hodgkin lymphoma. CDR3 reads: CASSLGMGLELGTQYF. Read as DNA, the sequence is TGTGCCAGCAGCTTGGGGATGGGACTAGAGTTGGGGACCCAGTACTTC.